A single sample gave rise to the 32 T cell receptor beta chains below, sequenced in a study of post-analysis software for immune sequencing data. Study outcomes and limitations: Elevated frequency relative to controls characterized 4 or 5 TRBV segments in patients, TRBV5-6, TRBV5-1 and TRBV20-1 among them.

No antigens are known for them. TCR beta cDNA libraries included unique molecular identifiers. TCRdb re-analysed the PCR reads in MiXCR, keeping a single row per CDR3 protein. The data contain 250,000 to 300,000 distinct CDR3 sequences, about 38% of them singletons. Sequenced input: blood. The origin of the receptors is a girl aged 10 to 17 with multiple sclerosis.

As for this clonotype: A read error may explain this, as a much larger clone is one base away. The V call is TRBV20-1, the J call TRBJ2-5; D may be TRBD1 (5 bases). The CDR3 is 14 residues long. The V and J ends lost 3 bases and 11 bases respectively, with 22 bases between them. Germline V lookup: CDR1 DFQATT, CDR2 SNEGSKA (reference sequence). CDR3: CSASEGGAYNEQYF. The CDR3 coding sequence is TGCAGTGCTAGTGAAGGTGGGGCCTACAATGAGCAGTACTTC.

This chain connects TRBV11-2 to TRBJ2-2, with D tentatively TRBD2 (5 bases). Trimming shortened V by 5 bases and J by 13 bases, and 14 bases separated the two germline ends. The CDR3 totals 12 residues. Germline V gene lookup returns CDR1 SGHAT and CDR2 FQNNGV. The CDR3 protein is CASSAGLLGLFF. CDR3 coding DNA: TGTGCCAGCAGCGCGGGCCTCCTTGGGCTGTTTTTT.

This clonotype was counted many times. This chain uses TRBV4-1 with TRBJ1-2, with D possibly matching TRBD1 (5 bases). V was shortened by 4 bases and J by 5 bases, with 20 bases between the two germline ends. There are 16 residues in the CDR3. Germline assignment: CDR1 MGHRA and CDR2 YSYEKL. This chain's CDR3 is CASSPLPEGTVYGYTF. The CDR3 DNA reads TGCGCCAGCAGCCCCCTCCCGGAGGGGACGGTATATGGCTACACCTTC.

The table lists this clonotype with many counts. V and J are TRBV29-1 and TRBJ2-1, with D perhaps being TRBD1 or TRBD2 (5 bases each). The CDR3 is made up of 14 amino acids. V was clipped by 6 bases and J by 6 bases, with 18 bases between them. The germline gives CDR1 SQVTM, CDR2 ANQGSEA. The DNA of the CDR3 is TGCAGCGTGGCTGGGGGACCCAATCTCAATGAGCAGTTCTTC. Translation: CSVAGGPNLNEQFF.

This clonotype was counted many times. The chain links TRBV5-4 to TRBJ1-2, with TRBD1 matching 8 bases. Germline assignment: CDR1 SGHNT and CDR2 YYREEE (reference sequence). The V and J ends lost 4 bases and 6 bases, in that order; junction bases with no gene match: 17. This CDR3 is 17 amino acids long. The CDR3 nucleotides read TGTGCCAGCAGCGGGGGGGTGGCAGGGGGCGCCCGGGATGGCTACACCTTC. It is translated as CASSGGVAGGARDGYTF.

CDR3 nucleotide sequence: TGTGCCAGCAACCAGGGTCGACAGGAGACCCAGTACTTC. It specifies CASNQGRQETQYF. This chain links TRBV4-2 with TRBJ2-5, with D perhaps TRBD1 (5 bases). This CDR3 spans 13 amino acids. CDR1 LGHNA and CDR2 YNFKEQ come from the germline V gene. The V end lost 7 bases, the J end lost 5 bases, and 14 bases lay between the germline ends.

This clonotype was seen only a few times. This chain connects TRBV12-3 or TRBV12-4 to TRBJ2-2; D unresolved. The CDR3 has 16 residues. V was shortened by 4 bases and J by 1 base, with 13 bases between the two germline ends. CDR3 loop: CASSYPTSRNTGELFF. As DNA, the CDR3 is TGTGCCAGCAGTTATCCCACGAGTCGGAACACCGGGGAGCTGTTTTTT.

As to this clonotype: A single base separates this from a much larger clone, so it may be a read error. The chain has TRBV15 and TRBJ2-3; D gene ambiguous. Germline values: CDR1 LNHNV, CDR2 YYDKDF (reference sequence). CDR3 length equals 15 residues. The ends were cut back, 3 bases at V and 5 bases at J, with 15 bases in the middle. CDR3 coding DNA: TGTGCCACCAGCAGTCCCGAGAAGGAGAGAGATACGCAGTATTTT. The encoded protein is CATSSPEKERDTQYF.

This chain joins TRBV19 and TRBJ2-1; TRBD2 might be the D (6 bases). The CDR3 consists of 18 residues. CDR1 LNHDA and CDR2 SQIVND come from the germline V gene (reference sequence). V was cut by 1 base and J by 1 base, with 17 bases left in between. CDR3 sequence reads: CASSIGPLSGSSYNEQFF. The CDR3 DNA reads TGTGCCAGTAGTATAGGTCCCCTCAGCGGGTCATCCTACAATGAGCAGTTCTTC.

V gene TRBV20-1 combines with J gene TRBJ1-1; TRBD1 might be the D (5 bases). Trimming stripped 6 bases from V and 4 bases from J, with 15 bases between. The CDR3 runs 13 residues. CDR1 and CDR2 (germline): DFQATT, SNEGSKA (reference sequence). The CDR3 DNA reads as TGCAGTGCGGAAAGGCCCGGGACCACTGAAGCTTTCTTT. This translates into CSAERPGTTEAFF.

V and J are TRBV12-3 or TRBV12-4 and TRBJ2-2; possible D gene TRBD2, 6 bases. The length of the CDR3 is 16 residues. Trimming took 3 bases from V and 1 from J, leaving 12 bases between them. Here the CDR3 reads CASSFGGRRNTGELFF. The CDR3 DNA sequence: TGTGCCAGCAGTTTCGGAGGGAGGAGGAACACCGGGGAGCTGTTTTTT.

This clonotype was seen many times. The chain combines TRBV4-1 with TRBJ2-1, with a weak D call TRBD2 (7 bases). V shed 2 bases and J shed 7 bases, with 15 bases lying between them. Germline V lookup: CDR1 MGHRA, CDR2 YSYEKL. CDR3 length equals 15 residues. CDR3: CASSQWTRGGNEQFF. The CDR3 DNA reads as TGCGCCAGCAGCCAATGGACTAGGGGGGGAAATGAGCAGTTCTTC.

The chain joins TRBV5-1 to TRBJ1-5; 10 nucleotides line up with TRBD1. Germline V gene sequence: CDR1 SGHRS, CDR2 YFSETQ. This CDR3 comprises 14 residues. Unmatched junction bases numbered 3, after V lost 4 bases and J lost 5 bases. CDR3 sequence reads: CASSTGTGDQPQHF. In DNA form, the CDR3 reads TGCGCCAGCAGCACCGGGACAGGGGATCAGCCCCAGCATTTT.

Note on this clonotype: A junction end diverges from the germline sequence, so it may reflect a read error. This chain joins TRBV12-3 or TRBV12-4 and TRBJ2-3; perhaps D is TRBD1 or TRBD2 (5 bases each). The CDR3 runs to 16 residues. CDR3 coding DNA: TGTGCCAGCAGTTTAGATCAGAGGGGAAGAACAGATGCGCAGTATTTT. Protein product: CASSLDQRGRTDAQYF.

The V and J genes are TRBV5-6 and TRBJ2-2; either TRBD1 or TRBD2 may supply D (5 bases each). Germline V gene lookup returns CDR1 SGHDT and CDR2 YYEEEE. This CDR3 has 17 amino acids. V was clipped by 1 base and J by 6 bases, with 19 bases between them. This chain's CDR3 is CASSLIGEGLLAGELFF. The CDR3 DNA is TGTGCCAGCAGCTTGATAGGAGAGGGGCTACTGGCCGGGGAGCTGTTTTTT.

The gene calls are TRBV20-1 and TRBJ2-3, with D hard to call. In germline, CDR1 is DFQATT, CDR2 SNEGSKA (reference sequence). Trimming stripped 0 bases from V and 0 bases from J, with 10 bases between. The CDR3 runs to 15 residues. The CDR3 protein is CSARETFRSTDTQYF. CDR3 DNA sequence: TGCAGTGCTAGAGAGACGTTTCGGAGCACAGATACGCAGTATTTT.

The rearrangement uses TRBV5-6 and TRBJ2-3; D not resolved. The length of the CDR3 is 15 residues. Looked up from germline, CDR1 is SGHDT and CDR2 is YYEEEE. V was pared by 2 bases and J by 2 bases, with 12 bases between. The CDR3 loop is CASSFDTRVTDTQYF. The CDR3 bases are TGTGCCAGCAGCTTTGACACTCGGGTCACAGATACGCAGTATTTT.

This clonotype appeared a few times. The chain links TRBV5-1 to TRBJ1-5, with TRBD1 as a possible D gene (5 bases). V lost 6 bases and J lost 9, with 19 bases in between. Germline CDR1 is SGHRS and CDR2 is YFSETQ. This CDR3 has 14 residues. DNA of the CDR3: TGCGCCAGCAACCTTGGGGACGGCACAGGGCCCCAGCATTTT. Translation gives CASNLGDGTGPQHF.

The V gene is TRBV2, the J gene TRBJ1-1; D is possibly TRBD1 (5 bases). Germline-derived CDR1 and CDR2 are SNHLY and FYNNEI. The V gene lost 8 bases and the J gene lost 7 bases, with 11 bases spanning the gap. This CDR3 has 11 amino acids. CDR3 residues: CASLTGFEAFF. The CDR3 coding sequence is TGTGCCAGCCTTACAGGTTTTGAAGCTTTCTTT.

This clonotype was observed at least ten times. The V call is TRBV29-1, the J call TRBJ2-5; 7 bases fit TRBD2. The CDR3 spans 15 residues. J gave up 2 bases and V 4 bases, and 10 bases lay outside the gene matches. Looked up from germline, CDR1 is SQVTM and CDR2 is ANQGSEA. The DNA of the CDR3 is TGCAGCGTTGTGGGTTCTAGCGGAGTTCAAGAGACCCAGTACTTC. This sequence encodes CSVVGSSGVQETQYF.

About this clonotype itself: It may be a read error: a sequence one base away is much more abundant. The V gene is TRBV2, the J gene TRBJ2-6, with a possible D match to TRBD1 (6 bases). The CDR3 has 16 residues. Germline V gives CDR1 SNHLY, CDR2 FYNNEI. V was cut by 3 bases and J by 4 bases, with 13 bases left in between. CDR3: CASSDVRTAGANVLTF. CDR3 DNA: TGTGCCAGCAGTGATGTTAGGACAGCAGGGGCCAACGTCCTGACTTTC.

As DNA, the CDR3 is TGCAGTGCCGACGAGGGACTAGTGGAGGATACGCAGTATTTT. Translation gives CSADEGLVEDTQYF. The chain employs TRBV20-1 and TRBJ2-3; 8 bases match TRBD2. Per germline, CDR1 DFQATT and CDR2 SNEGSKA (reference sequence). Trimming removed 6 bases from V and 6 bases from J; junction bases left unmatched: 11. This CDR3 has 14 residues.

This clonotype was detected many times. This chain joins TRBV5-1 and TRBJ2-5; TRBD2 agrees at 13 bases. The germline gives CDR1 SGHRS, CDR2 YFSETQ. With V trimmed by 0 bases and J by 5 bases, 22 bases remained unmatched. The CDR3 runs to 22 residues. The CDR3 here is CASSLAELAGGLGRVLYETQYF. As DNA, the CDR3 is TGCGCCAGCAGCTTGGCCGAACTAGCGGGAGGGCTGGGTCGAGTACTTTATGAGACCCAGTACTTC. Supplemented by reference TRBV5-1 and TRBJ2-5, the full variable domain reads KAGVTQTPRYLIKTRGQQVTLSCSPISGHRSVSWYQQTPGQGLQFLFEYFSETQRNKGNFPGRFSGRQFSNSRSEMNVSTLELGDSALYLCASSLAELAGGLGRVLYETQYFGPGTRLLVL.

The chain recombines TRBV2 with TRBJ2-2, with D perhaps TRBD1 (5 bases). The CDR3 is 14 residues long. Per the germline V gene, CDR1 is SNHLY and CDR2 is FYNNEI. Trimming removed 3 bases from V and 1 base from J, with 6 bases in between. The CDR3 reads CASSEGQNTGELFF. The CDR3 DNA reads as TGTGCCAGCAGTGAGGGGCAGAACACCGGGGAGCTGTTTTTT.

The table lists this clonotype with many counts. The chain recombines TRBV6-1 with TRBJ2-7, with 10 nucleotides matching TRBD2. Trimming at V came to 8 bases and at J to 2 bases, leaving 9 bases not matched to a gene. The CDR3 spans 15 residues. Germline V gene data show CDR1 as MNHNS and CDR2 as SASEGT. The CDR3 DNA follows: TGTGCCAGCTTAGATAGCGGGGGGCTCACCTACGAGCAGTACTTC. Its translation is CASLDSGGLTYEQYF.

At least ten counts were recorded for this clonotype. The chain is built from TRBV6-1 and TRBJ2-5; D unclear. The CDR3 extends over 13 amino acids. Trimming removed 4 bases from V and 1 base from J, with 7 bases in between. Germline V gene data show CDR1 as MNHNS and CDR2 as SASEGT. For the CDR3, the DNA is TGTGCCAGCAGTGCAAACACCCAAGAGACCCAGTACTTC. Its translation: CASSANTQETQYF.

Ten or more counts support this clonotype. The chain employs TRBV29-1 and TRBJ1-1, with unresolved D. This CDR3 is 13 amino acids long. V was cut by 4 bases and J by 7 bases, with 16 bases left in between. Per germline, CDR1 SQVTM and CDR2 ANQGSEA. The CDR3 coding sequence is TGCAGCGTTGTTAGGCGCGCTTCGGTTGAAGCTTTCTTT. Translated: CSVVRRASVEAFF.

There are a few counts of this clonotype. This rearrangement joins TRBV3-1 to TRBJ2-3; 8 nucleotides line up with TRBD2. V lost 4 bases to trimming and J lost 0 bases; unmatched junction nucleotides: 9. Germline CDR1 and CDR2: LGHDT and YNNKEL (reference sequence). The CDR3 covers 17 residues. This chain's CDR3 is CASSRRGERGSTDTQYF. The CDR3 region has the DNA TGTGCCAGCAGCCGACGGGGGGAGCGGGGGAGCACAGATACGCAGTATTTT.

The CDR3 here is CASSYSTPGRAYGYTF. In nucleotides, the CDR3 is TGTGCCAGCAGTTACTCGACACCGGGACGGGCCTATGGCTACACCTTC. J is TRBJ1-2 and V is TRBV6-2 or TRBV6-3, with D tentatively TRBD1 (5 bases). The CDR3 has 16 residues. V lost 0 bases and J 4 bases, leaving 15 bases between the germline ends. Germline-derived CDR1 and CDR2 are MNHEY and SVGEGT.

This clonotype occurred many times. The genes are TRBV20-1 and TRBJ2-1; D unclear. Germline values: CDR1 DFQATT, CDR2 SNEGSKA (reference sequence). The CDR3 spans 14 residues. Trimming removed 0 bases from V and 7 bases from J, with 13 bases in between. Here the CDR3 DNA reads TGCAGTGCTAGAGATCCCAGGCAGCGTAATGAGCAGTTCTTC. This encodes CSARDPRQRNEQFF.

On this clonotype itself: Here the CDR3 omits its conserved ending phenylalanine or tryptophan, so a read error is the likely source. The rearrangement uses TRBV20-1 and TRBJ1-1; 10 bases line up with TRBD1. Per germline, CDR1 DFQATT and CDR2 SNEGSKA (reference sequence). The ends lost 6 bases at V and 5 bases at J; junction bases unmatched: 9. The CDR3 runs to 14 residues. The CDR3 loop reads CSARLTGGYTEAFC. The CDR3 DNA reads as TGCAGTGCAAGATTGACAGGGGGCTATACTGAAGCTTTCTGT.

This clonotype was found many times. The chain couples TRBV11-2 to TRBJ2-3, with 12 bases that match TRBD2. V trimming: 4 bases; J trimming: 3 bases; junction bases outside the gene matches: 5. This CDR3 has 16 residues. The germline gives CDR1 SGHAT, CDR2 FQNNGV. CDR3 in DNA: TGTGCCAGCAGCTCTGTCACTAGCGGGGGGACAGATACGCAGTATTTT. Protein sequence: CASSSVTSGGTDTQYF.